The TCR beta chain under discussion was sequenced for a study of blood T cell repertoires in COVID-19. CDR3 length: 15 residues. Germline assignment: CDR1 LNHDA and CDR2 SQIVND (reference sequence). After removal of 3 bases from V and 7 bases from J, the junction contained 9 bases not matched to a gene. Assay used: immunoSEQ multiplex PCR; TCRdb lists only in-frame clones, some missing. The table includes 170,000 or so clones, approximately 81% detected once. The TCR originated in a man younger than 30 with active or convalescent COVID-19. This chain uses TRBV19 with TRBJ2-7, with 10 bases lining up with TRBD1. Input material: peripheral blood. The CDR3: CASSIRGQGISEQYF. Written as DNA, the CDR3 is TGTGCCAGTAGTATTCGGGGACAGGGGATTTCGGAGCAGTACTTC.